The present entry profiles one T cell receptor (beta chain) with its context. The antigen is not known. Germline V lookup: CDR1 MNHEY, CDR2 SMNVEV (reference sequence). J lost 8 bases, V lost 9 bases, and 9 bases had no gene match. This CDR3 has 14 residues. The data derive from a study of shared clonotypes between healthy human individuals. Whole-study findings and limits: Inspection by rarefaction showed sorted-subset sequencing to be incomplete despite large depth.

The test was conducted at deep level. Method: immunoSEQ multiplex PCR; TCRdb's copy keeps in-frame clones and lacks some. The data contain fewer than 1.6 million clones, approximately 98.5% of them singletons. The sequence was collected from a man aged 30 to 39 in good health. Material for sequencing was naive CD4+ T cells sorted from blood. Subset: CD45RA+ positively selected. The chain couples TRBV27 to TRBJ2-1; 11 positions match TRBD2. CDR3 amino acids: CASRLSGRGYEQFF. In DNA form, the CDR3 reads TGTGCCAGTCGACTTAGCGGGAGGGGCTATGAGCAGTTCTTC.